The 4 T cell receptor beta chains below come from one sample, sequenced in a study of blood T cell repertoires in COVID-19. Assay used: immunoSEQ multiplex PCR; TCRdb lists only in-frame clones, some missing. The repertoire consists of over 85,000 clones, with around 79% occurring once and the leading ten covering approximately 22%. Sample: peripheral blood. Source of these receptors: a human donor in a cohort sampled during active COVID-19.

V and J are TRBV20-1 and TRBJ2-7; D perhaps matches TRBD2 (5 bases). Germline V CDR1 and CDR2: DFQATT, SNEGSKA (reference sequence). Trimming pared 2 bases from V and 4 bases from J, leaving 6 bases between. The CDR3 covers 11 residues. The CDR3 reads CSARSGYEQYF. DNA for the CDR3: TGCAGTGCTAGATCGGGATACGAGCAGTACTTC.

The CDR3 coding sequence is TGTGCCACCAGTGATTTGCCGGGGAGTTCAGCAGTGACAGATACGCAGTATTTT. Translation: CATSDLPGSSAVTDTQYF. This chain uses TRBV24-1 with TRBJ2-3; D may be TRBD2 (5 bases). Between the trimmed V and J ends, which lost 0 bases and 3 bases, there was a span of 18 bases. This CDR3 comprises 18 residues. Germline values: CDR1 KGHDR, CDR2 SFDVKD.

The chain is built from TRBV24-1 and TRBJ2-1; D is undetermined. Germline CDR1 is KGHDR and CDR2 is SFDVKD. The CDR3 runs to 12 residues. Trimming shortened V by 4 bases and J by 7 bases, and 7 bases separated the two germline ends. CDR3 nucleotides: TGTGCCACCAGTGACCCTTCGAATGAGCAGTTCTTC. It specifies CATSDPSNEQFF.

V usage is TRBV7-9 and J usage is TRBJ2-7; the D gene is possibly TRBD2 (5 bases). Germline V gives CDR1 SEHNR, CDR2 FQNEAQ (reference sequence). V shed 5 bases and J shed 3 bases, with 14 bases lying between them. The CDR3 contains 14 residues. The CDR3, as DNA: TGTGCCAGCAGCCGTGCTTCCGCGGGCTACGAGCAGTACTTC. It codes for CASSRASAGYEQYF.